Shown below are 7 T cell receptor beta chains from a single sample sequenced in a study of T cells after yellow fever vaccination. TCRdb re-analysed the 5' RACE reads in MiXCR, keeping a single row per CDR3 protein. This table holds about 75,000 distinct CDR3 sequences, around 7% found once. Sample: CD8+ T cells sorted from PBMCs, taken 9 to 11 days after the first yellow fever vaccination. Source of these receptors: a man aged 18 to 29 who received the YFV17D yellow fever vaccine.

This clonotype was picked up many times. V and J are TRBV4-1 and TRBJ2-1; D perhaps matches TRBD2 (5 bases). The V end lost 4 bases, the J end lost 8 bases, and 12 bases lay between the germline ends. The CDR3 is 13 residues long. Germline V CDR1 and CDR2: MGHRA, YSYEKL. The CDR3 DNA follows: TGCGCCAGCAGCCCCGGGGTCGGGTATGAGCAGTTCTTC. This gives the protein CASSPGVGYEQFF.

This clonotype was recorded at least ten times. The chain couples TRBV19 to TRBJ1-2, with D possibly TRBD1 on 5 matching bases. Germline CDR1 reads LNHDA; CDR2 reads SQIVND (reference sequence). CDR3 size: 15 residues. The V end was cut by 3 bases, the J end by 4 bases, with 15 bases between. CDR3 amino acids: CASSIFGSGIYGYTF. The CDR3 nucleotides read TGTGCCAGTAGTATCTTCGGGTCAGGGATCTATGGCTACACCTTC.

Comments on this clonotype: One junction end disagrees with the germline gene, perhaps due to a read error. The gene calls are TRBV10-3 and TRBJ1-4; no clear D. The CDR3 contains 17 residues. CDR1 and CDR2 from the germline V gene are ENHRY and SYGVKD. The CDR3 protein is CATSSGDPGDFGEKLFF. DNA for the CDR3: TGTGCCACCAGTAGTGGCGACCCGGGAGACTTTGGTGAAAAACTGTTTTTT.

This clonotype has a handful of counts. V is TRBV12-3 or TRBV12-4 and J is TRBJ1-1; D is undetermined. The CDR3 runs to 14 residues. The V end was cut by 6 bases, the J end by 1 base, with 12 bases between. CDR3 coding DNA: TGTGCCAGCAGACTGGGGTATGGGAACACTGAAGCTTTCTTT. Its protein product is CASRLGYGNTEAFF.

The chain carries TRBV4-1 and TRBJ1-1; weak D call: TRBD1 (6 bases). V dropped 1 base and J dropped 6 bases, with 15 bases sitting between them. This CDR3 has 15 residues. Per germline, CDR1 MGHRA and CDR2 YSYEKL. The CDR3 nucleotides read TGCGCCAGCAGCCAAGCCGTAGGCAGGGGTTCTGAAGCTTTCTTT. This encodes CASSQAVGRGSEAFF.

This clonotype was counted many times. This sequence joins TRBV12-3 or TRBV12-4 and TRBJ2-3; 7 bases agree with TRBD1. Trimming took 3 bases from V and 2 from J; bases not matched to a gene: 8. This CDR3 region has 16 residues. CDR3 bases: TGTGCCAGCAGTTTGAGGGGGCCACGTTACACAGATACGCAGTATTTT. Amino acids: CASSLRGPRYTDTQYF.

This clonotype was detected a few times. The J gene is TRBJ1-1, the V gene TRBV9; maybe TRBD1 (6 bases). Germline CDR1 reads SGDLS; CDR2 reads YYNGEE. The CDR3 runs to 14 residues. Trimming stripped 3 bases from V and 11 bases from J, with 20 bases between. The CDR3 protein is CASSDGLTGFRAFF. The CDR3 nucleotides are TGTGCCAGCAGCGACGGCCTTACAGGGTTTCGTGCTTTCTTT.